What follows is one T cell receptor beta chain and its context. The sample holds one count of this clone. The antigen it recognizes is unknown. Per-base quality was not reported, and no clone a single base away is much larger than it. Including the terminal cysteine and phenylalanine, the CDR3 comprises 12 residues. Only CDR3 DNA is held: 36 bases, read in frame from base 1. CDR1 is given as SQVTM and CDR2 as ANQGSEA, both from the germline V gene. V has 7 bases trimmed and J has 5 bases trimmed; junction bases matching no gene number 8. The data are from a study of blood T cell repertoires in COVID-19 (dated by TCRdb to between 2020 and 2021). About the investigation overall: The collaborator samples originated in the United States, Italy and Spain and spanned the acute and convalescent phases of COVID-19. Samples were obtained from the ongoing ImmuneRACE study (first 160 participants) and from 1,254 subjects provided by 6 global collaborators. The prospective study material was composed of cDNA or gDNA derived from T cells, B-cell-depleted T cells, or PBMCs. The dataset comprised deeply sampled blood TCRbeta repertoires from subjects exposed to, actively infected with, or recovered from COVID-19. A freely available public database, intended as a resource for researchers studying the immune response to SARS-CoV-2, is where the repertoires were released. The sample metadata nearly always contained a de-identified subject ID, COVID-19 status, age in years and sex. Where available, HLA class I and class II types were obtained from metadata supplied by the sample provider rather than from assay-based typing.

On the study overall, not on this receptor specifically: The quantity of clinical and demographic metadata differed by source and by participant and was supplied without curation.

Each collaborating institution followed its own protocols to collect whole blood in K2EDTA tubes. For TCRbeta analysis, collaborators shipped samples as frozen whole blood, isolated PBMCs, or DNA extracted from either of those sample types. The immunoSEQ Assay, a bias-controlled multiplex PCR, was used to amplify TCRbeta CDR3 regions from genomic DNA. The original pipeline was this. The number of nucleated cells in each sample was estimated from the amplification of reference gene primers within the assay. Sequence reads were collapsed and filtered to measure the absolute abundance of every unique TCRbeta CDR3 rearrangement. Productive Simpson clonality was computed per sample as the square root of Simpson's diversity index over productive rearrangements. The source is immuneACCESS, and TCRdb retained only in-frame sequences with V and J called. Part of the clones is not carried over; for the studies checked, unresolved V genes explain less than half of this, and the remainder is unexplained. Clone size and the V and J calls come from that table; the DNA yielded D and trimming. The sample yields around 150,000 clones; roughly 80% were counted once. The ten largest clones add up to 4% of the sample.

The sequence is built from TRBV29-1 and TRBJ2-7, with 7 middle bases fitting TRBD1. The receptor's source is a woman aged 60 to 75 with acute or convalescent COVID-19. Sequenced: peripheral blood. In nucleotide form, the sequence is TGCAGCGGGAGACAGGGTTTGCACGAGCAGTACTTC. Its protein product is CSGRQGLHEQYF.